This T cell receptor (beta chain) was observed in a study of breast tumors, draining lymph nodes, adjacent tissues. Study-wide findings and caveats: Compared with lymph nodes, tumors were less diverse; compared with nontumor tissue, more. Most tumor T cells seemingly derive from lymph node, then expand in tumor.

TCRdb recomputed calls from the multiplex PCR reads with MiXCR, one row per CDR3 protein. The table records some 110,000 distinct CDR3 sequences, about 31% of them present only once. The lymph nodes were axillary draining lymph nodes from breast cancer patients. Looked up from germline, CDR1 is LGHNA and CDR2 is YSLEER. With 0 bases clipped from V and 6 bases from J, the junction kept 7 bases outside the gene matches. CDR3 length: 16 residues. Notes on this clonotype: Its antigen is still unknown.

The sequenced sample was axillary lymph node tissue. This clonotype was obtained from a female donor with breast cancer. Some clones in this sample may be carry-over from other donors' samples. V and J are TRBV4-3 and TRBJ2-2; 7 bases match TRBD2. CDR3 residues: CASSQDGRERAGELFF. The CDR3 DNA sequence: TGCGCCAGCAGCCAAGATGGGAGGGAACGGGCCGGGGAGCTGTTTTTT.